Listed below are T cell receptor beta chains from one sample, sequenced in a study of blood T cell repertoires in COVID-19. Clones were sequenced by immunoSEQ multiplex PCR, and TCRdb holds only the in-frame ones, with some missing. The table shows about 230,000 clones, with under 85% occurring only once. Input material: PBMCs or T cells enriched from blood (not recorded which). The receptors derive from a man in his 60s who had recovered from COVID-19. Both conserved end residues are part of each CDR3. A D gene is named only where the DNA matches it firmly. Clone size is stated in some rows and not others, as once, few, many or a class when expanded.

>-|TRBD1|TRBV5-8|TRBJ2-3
CASSSLGGQPSTDTQYF
TGTGCCAGCAGCTCTCTAGGGGGACAGCCGAGCACAGATACGCAGTATTTT
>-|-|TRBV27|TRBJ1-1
CASSPPGRGKNTEAFF
TGTGCCAGCAGTCCACCTGGGAGGGGTAAGAACACTGAAGCTTTCTTT
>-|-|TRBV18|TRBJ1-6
CASSPREGLNSPLHF
TGTGCCAGCTCACCCCGAGAGGGACTGAATTCACCCCTCCACTTT
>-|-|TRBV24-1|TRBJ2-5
CATSDQGWETQYF
TGTGCCACCAGTGATCAGGGGTGGGAGACCCAGTACTTC
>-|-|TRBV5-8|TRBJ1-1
CASSSRVRVSEAFF
TGTGCCAGCAGCTCAAGGGTCAGGGTTTCCGAAGCTTTCTTT
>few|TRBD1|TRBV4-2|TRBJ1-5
CASSRETQGAGQPQHF
TGTGCCAGCAGCCGGGAAACCCAGGGGGCTGGTCAGCCCCAGCATTTT
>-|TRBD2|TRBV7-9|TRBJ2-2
CATASGGNTGELFF
TGTGCTACCGCGTCGGGGGGGAACACCGGGGAGCTGTTTTTT
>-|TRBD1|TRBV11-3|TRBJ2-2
CASQPWGGQGNTGELFF
TGTGCCTCTCAACCCTGGGGGGGACAGGGGAACACCGGGGAGCTGTTTTTT
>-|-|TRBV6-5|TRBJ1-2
CASSYSGGVDGYTF
TGTGCCAGCAGTTACTCAGGGGGAGTTGATGGCTACACCTTC
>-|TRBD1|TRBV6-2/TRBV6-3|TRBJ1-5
CASSTGTGNQPQHF
TGTGCCAGCAGCACCGGGACAGGGAATCAGCCCCAGCATTTT
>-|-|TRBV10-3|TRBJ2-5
CAISRQQETQYF
TGTGCCATCAGTCGACAGCAAGAGACCCAGTACTTC
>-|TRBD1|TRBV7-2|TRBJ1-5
CASSWGQGDQPQHF
TGTGCCAGCAGCTGGGGACAGGGGGACCAGCCCCAGCATTTT
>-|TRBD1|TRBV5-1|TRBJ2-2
CASSLGDRANTGELFF
TGCGCCAGCAGCTTGGGGGACAGGGCGAACACCGGGGAGCTGTTTTTT
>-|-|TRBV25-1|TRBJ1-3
CASSWGHASSGNTIYF
TGTGCCAGCAGTTGGGGACACGCAAGCTCTGGAAACACCATATATTTT
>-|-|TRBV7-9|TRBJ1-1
CASSSPGTEAFF
TGTGCCAGCAGCTCCCCGGGGACTGAAGCTTTCTTT
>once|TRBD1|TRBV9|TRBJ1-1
CASSHGTGNEAFF
TGTGCCAGCAGCCATGGGACAGGGAATGAAGCTTTCTTT
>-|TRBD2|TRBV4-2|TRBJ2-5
CASSVGTRKETQYF
TGTGCCAGCAGCGTCGGGACTAGGAAAGAGACCCAGTACTTC
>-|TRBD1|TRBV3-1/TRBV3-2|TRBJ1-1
CASSQVRGSAEAFF
TGTGCCAGCAGCCAAGTCAGGGGGAGCGCTGAAGCTTTCTTT
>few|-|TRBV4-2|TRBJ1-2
CASSLDFYGYTF
TGTGCCAGCAGCCTTGACTTCTATGGCTACACCTTC
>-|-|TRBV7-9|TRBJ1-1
CASSLTDLNTEAFF
TGTGCCAGCAGCTTAACAGATTTGAACACTGAAGCTTTCTTT
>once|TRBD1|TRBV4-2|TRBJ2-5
CASSQDAARGQGETQYF
TGTGCCAGCAGCCAAGATGCGGCCAGGGGGCAGGGAGAGACCCAGTACTTC
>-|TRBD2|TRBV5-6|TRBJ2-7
CASSSISRLAEQYF
TGTGCCAGCAGCTCTATTAGTCGACTAGCCGAGCAGTACTTC
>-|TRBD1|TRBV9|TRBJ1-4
CASSVWAGGGEKLFF
TGTGCCAGCAGCGTATGGGCAGGGGGCGGGGAAAAACTGTTTTTT
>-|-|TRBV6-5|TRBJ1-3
CASTRQLFGGYTIYF
TGTGCCAGCACCCGACAGTTGTTTGGTGGATACACCATATATTTT
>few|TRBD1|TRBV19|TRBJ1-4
CASSSGTGFDKLFF
TGTGCCAGTAGCTCCGGGACAGGGTTCGACAAACTGTTTTTT
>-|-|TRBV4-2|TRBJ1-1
CASSPALDRSEAFF
TGTGCCAGCAGCCCTGCCCTCGATCGGTCTGAAGCTTTCTTT
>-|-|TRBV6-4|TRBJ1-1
CASSEFGGQGMAFF
TGTGCCAGCAGTGAGTTCGGTGGTCAGGGAATGGCTTTCTTT
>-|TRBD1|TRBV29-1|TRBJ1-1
CSVTGGAGTEAFF
TGCAGCGTAACAGGGGGAGCTGGGACTGAAGCTTTCTTT
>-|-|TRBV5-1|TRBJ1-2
CASSFEGGSVNGYTF
TGCGCCAGCAGCTTCGAAGGGGGATCGGTTAATGGCTACACCTTC
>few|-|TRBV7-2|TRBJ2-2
CASSTLAGNGELFF
TGTGCCAGCAGTACCCTAGCCGGGAACGGGGAGCTGTTTTTT
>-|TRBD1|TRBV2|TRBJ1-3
CASSPGQGRNTIYF
TGTGCCAGCAGTCCGGGACAGGGACGGAACACCATATATTTT
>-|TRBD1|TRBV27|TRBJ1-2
CASSPGQGAGYTF
TGTGCCAGCAGTCCCGGACAGGGTGCCGGCTACACCTTC
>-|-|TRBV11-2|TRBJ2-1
CASSLLLGSEQFF
TGTGCCAGCAGCTTACTACTAGGGAGTGAGCAGTTCTTC
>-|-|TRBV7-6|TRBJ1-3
CASSLGWQGFSGNTIYF
TGTGCCAGCAGCTTAGGGTGGCAGGGTTTTTCTGGAAACACCATATATTTT
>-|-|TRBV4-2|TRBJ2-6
CASSQGRVAGANVLTF
TGTGCCAGCAGCCAAGGGAGGGTAGCTGGGGCCAACGTCCTGACTTTC
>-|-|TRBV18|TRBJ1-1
CASSRDQRPTEAFF
TGTGCCAGCTCACGAGATCAGAGGCCTACTGAAGCTTTCTTT
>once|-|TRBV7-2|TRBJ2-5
CASSTTSGETQYF
TGTGCCAGCAGCACTACTAGTGGAGAGACCCAGTACTTC
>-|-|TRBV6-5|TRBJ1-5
CASRTGRHQPQHF
TGTGCCAGCAGGACAGGCCGGCATCAGCCCCAGCATTTT
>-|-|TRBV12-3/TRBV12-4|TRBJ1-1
CASSFFMNTEAFF
TGTGCCAGCAGTTTTTTTATGAACACTGAAGCTTTCTTT
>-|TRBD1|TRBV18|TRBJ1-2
CASSPRDSNYGYTF
TGTGCCAGCTCACCACGGGACAGCAACTATGGCTACACCTTC
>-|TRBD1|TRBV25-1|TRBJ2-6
CASSASGTGLPWANVLTF
TGTGCCAGCAGTGCCTCCGGGACAGGGCTCCCCTGGGCCAACGTCCTGACTTTC
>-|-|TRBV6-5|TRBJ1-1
CASSPPTGNTEAFF
TGTGCCAGCAGTCCGCCCACAGGGAACACTGAAGCTTTCTTT
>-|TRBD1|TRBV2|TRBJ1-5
CASSAWDSNQPQHF
TGTGCCAGCAGTGCGTGGGACAGTAATCAGCCCCAGCATTTT